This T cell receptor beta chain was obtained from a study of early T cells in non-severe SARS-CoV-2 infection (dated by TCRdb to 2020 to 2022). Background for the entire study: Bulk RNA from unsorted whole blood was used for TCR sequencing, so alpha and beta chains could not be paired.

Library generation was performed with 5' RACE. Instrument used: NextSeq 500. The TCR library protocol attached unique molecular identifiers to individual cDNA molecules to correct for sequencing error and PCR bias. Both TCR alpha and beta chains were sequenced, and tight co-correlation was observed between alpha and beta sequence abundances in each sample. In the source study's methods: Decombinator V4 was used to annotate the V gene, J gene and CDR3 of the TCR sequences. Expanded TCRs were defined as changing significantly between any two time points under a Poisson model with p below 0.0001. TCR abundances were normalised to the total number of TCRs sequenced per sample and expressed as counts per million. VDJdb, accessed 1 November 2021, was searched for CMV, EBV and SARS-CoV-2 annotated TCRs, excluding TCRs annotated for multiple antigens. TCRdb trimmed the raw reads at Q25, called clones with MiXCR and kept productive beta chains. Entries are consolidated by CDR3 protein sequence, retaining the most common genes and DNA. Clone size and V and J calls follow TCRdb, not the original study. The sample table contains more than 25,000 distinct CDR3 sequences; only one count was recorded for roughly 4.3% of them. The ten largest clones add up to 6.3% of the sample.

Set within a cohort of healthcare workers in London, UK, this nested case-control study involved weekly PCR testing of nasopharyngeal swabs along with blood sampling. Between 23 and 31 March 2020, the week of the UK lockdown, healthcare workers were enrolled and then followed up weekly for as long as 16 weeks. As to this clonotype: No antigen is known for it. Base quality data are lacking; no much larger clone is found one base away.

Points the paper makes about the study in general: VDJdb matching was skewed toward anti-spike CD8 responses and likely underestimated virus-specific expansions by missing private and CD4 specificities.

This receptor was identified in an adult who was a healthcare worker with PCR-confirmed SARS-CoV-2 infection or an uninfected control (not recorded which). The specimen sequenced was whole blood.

The CDR3: CSVGGNSYEQYF. The DNA sequence is TGCAGCGTTGGGGGGAACTCCTACGAGCAGTACTTC. Here the chain combines TRBV29-1 and TRBJ2-7; the D region is possibly TRBD1 or TRBD2, each matching across 5 bases. Via the germline V gene, CDR1 is SQVTM and CDR2 ANQGSEA. The CDR3 measures 12 amino acids from cysteine to phenylalanine. The read is trimmed to its CDR3 DNA, 36 bases read in frame from base 1. V loses 4 bases of germline sequence and J loses 0 bases, and the interval between the two ends is 7 bases.